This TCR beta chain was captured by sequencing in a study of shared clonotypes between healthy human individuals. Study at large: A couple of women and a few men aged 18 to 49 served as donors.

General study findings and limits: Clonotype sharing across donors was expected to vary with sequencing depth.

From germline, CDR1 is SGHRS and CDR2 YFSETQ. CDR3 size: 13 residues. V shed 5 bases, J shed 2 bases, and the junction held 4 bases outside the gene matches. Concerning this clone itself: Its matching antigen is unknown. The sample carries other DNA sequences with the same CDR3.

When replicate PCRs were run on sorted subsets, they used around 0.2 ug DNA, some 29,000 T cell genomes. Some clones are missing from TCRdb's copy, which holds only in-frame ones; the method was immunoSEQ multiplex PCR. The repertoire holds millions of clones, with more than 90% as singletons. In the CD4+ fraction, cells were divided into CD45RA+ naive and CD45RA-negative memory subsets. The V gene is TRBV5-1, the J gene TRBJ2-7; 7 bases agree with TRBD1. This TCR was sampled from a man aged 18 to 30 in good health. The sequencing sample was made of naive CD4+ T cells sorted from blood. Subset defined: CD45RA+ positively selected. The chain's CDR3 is CASSFDRAYEQYF. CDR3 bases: TGCGCCAGCAGTTTCGACAGGGCCTACGAGCAGTACTTC.